This entry lists 6 T cell receptor beta chains sequenced from one sample in a study of T cell changes during pregnancy in multiple sclerosis. Some clones are missing from TCRdb's copy, which holds only in-frame ones; the method was immunoSEQ multiplex PCR. The table records 35,000 to 50,000 clones, about 90% of them present only once. The sequencing used CD4+ T cells from peripheral blood mononuclear cells, collected in the third trimester of pregnancy. The receptors derive from a female donor in good health, enrolled as a control in a pregnancy study.

The chain is built from TRBV11-3 and TRBJ2-1; maybe TRBD2 (5 bases). CDR3 length: 14 amino acids. V was trimmed by 2 bases and J by 5 bases, leaving 10 bases between them. Looked up from germline, CDR1 is SGHNT and CDR2 is YENEEA. Written as DNA, the CDR3 is TGTGCCAGCAGCTTAACTAGGTGGGACAATGAGCAGTTCTTC. Translated: CASSLTRWDNEQFF.

The chain employs TRBV9 and TRBJ2-7, with 11 bases identical to TRBD2. CDR1 and CDR2 (germline): SGDLS, YYNGEE. Losses at the gene ends were 3 bases for V and 3 bases for J; bases not matched to a gene: 5. There are 15 residues in the CDR3. For the CDR3, the DNA is TGTGCCAGCAGCGCTAGCGGGAGGCAGGACTACGAGCAGTACTTC. Its protein is CASSASGRQDYEQYF.

J is TRBJ1-2 and V is TRBV5-5; D is possibly TRBD1 (5 bases). Per the germline V gene, CDR1 is SGHKS and CDR2 is YYEKEE (reference sequence). The CDR3 runs 12 residues. V gave up 4 bases and J gave up 4 bases, with 8 bases separating them. The CDR3 region is CASSDDSYGYTF. CDR3 bases: TGTGCCAGCAGCGATGACAGCTATGGCTACACCTTC.

This clone was picked up a small number of times. The genes are TRBV4-2 and TRBJ1-2; 9 bases agree with TRBD1. With 0 bases clipped from V and 5 bases from J, the junction kept 4 bases outside the gene matches. Germline V gene lookup returns CDR1 LGHNA and CDR2 YNFKEQ. CDR3 length equals 15 residues. This chain's CDR3 is CASSQETGGAYGYTF. For the CDR3, the DNA is TGTGCCAGCAGCCAAGAAACAGGGGGCGCTTATGGCTACACCTTC.

This clone was detected only once. The J gene is TRBJ2-7, the V gene TRBV2; D may be TRBD1 (5 bases). The germline CDR1 and CDR2 sequences are SNHLY and FYNNEI. V gave up 3 bases and J gave up 4 bases, with 7 bases separating them. The CDR3 extends over 12 amino acids. Here the CDR3 DNA reads TGTGCCAGCAGTGATAAGGGGTACGAGCAGTACTTC. Translating gives CASSDKGYEQYF.

V usage is TRBV4-2 and J usage is TRBJ2-7; 10 bases agree with TRBD1. This CDR3 is built from 15 residues. Germline V CDR1 and CDR2: LGHNA, YNFKEQ. V dropped 0 bases and J dropped 5; count of bases not matched to a gene: 4. CDR3 in amino acids: CASSQDWDRGHEQYF. CDR3 DNA: TGTGCCAGCAGCCAAGATTGGGACAGGGGCCACGAGCAGTACTTC.